The clone carrying this TCR beta chain was seen ten or more times. This CDR3 region has 11 residues. The V end lost 4 bases, the J end lost 7 bases, and 7 bases lay between the germline ends. This entry is derived from a study of blood T cell repertoires in COVID-19. At the level of the study: Some COVID-19 samples were acute and others convalescent; all came from the United States, Italy and Spain.

Assay used: immunoSEQ multiplex PCR; TCRdb lists only in-frame clones, some missing. The table includes some 530,000 clones, 75% to 90% detected once. The study recruited people aged roughly 18 to 100 years across roughly 23 US areas. Assignment of participants to cohorts was predicated upon participant-reported clinical history. Before being deemed recovered, Cohort 3 donors had two negative PCRs, clearance, or symptom resolution. Sequencing was done on a sample of PBMCs or T cells enriched from blood (not recorded which). The V call is TRBV12-3 or TRBV12-4, the J call TRBJ1-1; D is uncertain. This sequence was found in an older woman who had recovered from COVID-19. The chain's CDR3 is CASSSRSEAFF. In nucleotides, the CDR3 is TGTGCCAGCAGTTCCCGGAGTGAAGCTTTCTTT.